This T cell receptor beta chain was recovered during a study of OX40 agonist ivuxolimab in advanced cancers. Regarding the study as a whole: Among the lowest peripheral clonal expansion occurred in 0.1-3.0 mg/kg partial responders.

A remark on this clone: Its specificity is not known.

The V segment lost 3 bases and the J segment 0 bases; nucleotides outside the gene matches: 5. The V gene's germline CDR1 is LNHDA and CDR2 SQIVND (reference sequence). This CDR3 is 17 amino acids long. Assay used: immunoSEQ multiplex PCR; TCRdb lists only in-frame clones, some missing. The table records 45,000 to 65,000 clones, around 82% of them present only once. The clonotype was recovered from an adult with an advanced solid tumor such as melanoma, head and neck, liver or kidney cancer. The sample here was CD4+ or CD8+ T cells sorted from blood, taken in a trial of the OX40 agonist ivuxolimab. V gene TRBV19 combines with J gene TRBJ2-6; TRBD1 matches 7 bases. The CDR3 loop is CASSIGQGVSGANVLTF. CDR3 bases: TGTGCCAGTAGTATCGGGCAGGGGGTCTCTGGGGCCAACGTCCTGACTTTC.